This T cell receptor (beta chain) stems from a study of T cells in Graves' hyperthyroidism and ophthalmopathy. Hyperthyroidism patients were newly diagnosed, had disease duration under 2 months, and were aged 18 to 65 years. The study, taken as a whole, reports: Median prediction lead before ophthalmopathy onset was around 7 months with the model. By a 13 V-J model, ophthalmopathy was set apart from stable hyperthyroidism. Blood shared most expanded thyroid clonotypes above 0.001.

The investigators amplified TCR beta CDR3 regions from RNA transcripts. First-round RT-PCR of the TCR CDR3 relied on the HTBI primer set. In TCRdb, the multiplex PCR reads were re-called with MiXCR into one record per CDR3 protein. The table shows fewer than 450,000 distinct CDR3 sequences, with roughly 15% occurring only once. This clonotype was counted many times. Antigen specificity is unknown. The TCR sequence derives from a woman aged 25-40 years with Graves' hyperthyroidism that later progressed to Graves' ophthalmopathy. Sequenced material: blood.

CDR3 bases: TGTGCCTGGGATGGTATTTCAGATACGCAGTATTTT. Protein: CAWDGISDTQYF. The chain is built from TRBV30 and TRBJ2-3; the D is unclear. Germline CDR1 GTSNPN, CDR2 SVGIG (reference sequence). V lost 5 bases and J 4 bases, leaving 10 bases between the germline ends. The CDR3 has 12 residues.